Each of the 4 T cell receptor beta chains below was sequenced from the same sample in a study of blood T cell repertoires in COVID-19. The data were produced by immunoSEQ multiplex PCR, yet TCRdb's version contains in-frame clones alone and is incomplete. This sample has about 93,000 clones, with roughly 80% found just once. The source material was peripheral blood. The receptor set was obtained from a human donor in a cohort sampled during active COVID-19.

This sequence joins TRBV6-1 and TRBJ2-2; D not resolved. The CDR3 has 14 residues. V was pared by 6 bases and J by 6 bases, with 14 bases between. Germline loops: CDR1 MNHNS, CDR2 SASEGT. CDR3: CASSPGSWAGELFF. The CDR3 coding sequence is TGTGCCAGCAGCCCCGGGTCCTGGGCCGGGGAGCTGTTTTTT.

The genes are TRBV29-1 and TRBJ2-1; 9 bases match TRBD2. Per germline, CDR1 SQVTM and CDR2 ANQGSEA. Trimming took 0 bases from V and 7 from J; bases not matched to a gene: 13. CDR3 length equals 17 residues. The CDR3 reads CSVEEFSLGLAGNEQFF. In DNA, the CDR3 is TGCAGCGTTGAAGAATTCTCGTTGGGTCTAGCGGGGAATGAGCAGTTCTTC.

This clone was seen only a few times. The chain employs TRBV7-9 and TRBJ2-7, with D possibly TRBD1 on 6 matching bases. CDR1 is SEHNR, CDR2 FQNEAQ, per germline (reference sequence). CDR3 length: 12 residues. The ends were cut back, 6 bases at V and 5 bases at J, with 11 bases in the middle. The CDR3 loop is CASSLGTNEQYF. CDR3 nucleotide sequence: TGTGCCAGCAGTCTCGGGACAAACGAGCAGTACTTC.

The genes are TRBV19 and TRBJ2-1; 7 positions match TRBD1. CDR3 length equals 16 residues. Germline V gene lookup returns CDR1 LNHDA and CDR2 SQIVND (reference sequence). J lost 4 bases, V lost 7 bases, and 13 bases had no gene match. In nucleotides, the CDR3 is TGTGCCAGTACCCCGGCGGGCAGGGGGTGGTACAATGAGCAGTTCTTC. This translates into CASTPAGRGWYNEQFF. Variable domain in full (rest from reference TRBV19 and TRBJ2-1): DGGITQSPKYLFRKEGQNVTLSCEQNLNHDAMYWYRQDPGQGLRLIYYSQIVNDFQKGDIAEGYSVSREKKESFPLTVTSAQKNPTAFYLCASTPAGRGWYNEQFFGPGTRLTVL.